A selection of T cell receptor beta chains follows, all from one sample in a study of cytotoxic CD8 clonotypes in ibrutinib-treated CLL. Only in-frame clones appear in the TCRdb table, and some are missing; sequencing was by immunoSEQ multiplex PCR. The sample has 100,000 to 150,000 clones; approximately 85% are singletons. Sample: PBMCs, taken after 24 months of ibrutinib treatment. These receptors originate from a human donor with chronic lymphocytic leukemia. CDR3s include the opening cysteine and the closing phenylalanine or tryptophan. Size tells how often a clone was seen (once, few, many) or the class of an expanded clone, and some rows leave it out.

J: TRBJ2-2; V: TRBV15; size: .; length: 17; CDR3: CATNQAGSGRARGELFF
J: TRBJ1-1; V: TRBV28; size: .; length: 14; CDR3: CASRAGGGNTEAFF
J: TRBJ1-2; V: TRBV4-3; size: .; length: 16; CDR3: CASSLGEGTRNYGYTF
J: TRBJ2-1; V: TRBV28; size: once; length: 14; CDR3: CASNSGTKLIEQFF
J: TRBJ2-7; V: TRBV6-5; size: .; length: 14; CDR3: CASSYSRTTYEQYF
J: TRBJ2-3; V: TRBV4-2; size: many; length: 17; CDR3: CASSQDLFASSTDTQYF
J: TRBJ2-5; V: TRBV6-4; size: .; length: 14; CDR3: CASSTRTDQETQYF
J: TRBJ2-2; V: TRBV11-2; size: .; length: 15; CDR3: CASSFRGLVTGELFF
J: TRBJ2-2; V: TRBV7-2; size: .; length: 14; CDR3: CASSLNRGTGELFF
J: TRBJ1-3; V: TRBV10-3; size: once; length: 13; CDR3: CAISESRGNTIYF
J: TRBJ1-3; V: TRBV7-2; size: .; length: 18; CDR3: CASSLVRGDGGVGNTIYF
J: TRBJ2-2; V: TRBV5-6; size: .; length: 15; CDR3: CASRLGALGTGELFF
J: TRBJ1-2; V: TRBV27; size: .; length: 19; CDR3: CASSRQQGGGADPNYGYTF
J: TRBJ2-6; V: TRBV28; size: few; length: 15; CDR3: CASSPTGSGANVLTF
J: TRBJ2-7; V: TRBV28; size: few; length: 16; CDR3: CASSRRRGGGSYEQYF
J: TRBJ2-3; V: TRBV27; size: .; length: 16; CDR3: CASSFGGRASRDTQYF
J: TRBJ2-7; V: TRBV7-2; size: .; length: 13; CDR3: CASRMASVYEQYF
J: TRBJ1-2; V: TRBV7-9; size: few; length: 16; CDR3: CASSRITGGIARGYTF
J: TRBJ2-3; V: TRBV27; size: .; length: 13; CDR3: CASSLAITDTQYF
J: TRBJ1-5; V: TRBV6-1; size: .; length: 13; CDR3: CASSEVSNQPQHF
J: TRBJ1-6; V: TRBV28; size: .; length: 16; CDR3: CASSLGGLGYNSPLHF
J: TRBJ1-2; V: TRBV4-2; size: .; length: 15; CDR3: CASSPRTGQDYGYTF
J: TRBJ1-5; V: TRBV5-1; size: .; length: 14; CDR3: CASSLAGQGQPQHF
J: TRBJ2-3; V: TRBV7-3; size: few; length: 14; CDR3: CASSLQGGTDTQYF
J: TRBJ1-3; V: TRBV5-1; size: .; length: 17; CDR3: CASSPRTGASSGNTIYF
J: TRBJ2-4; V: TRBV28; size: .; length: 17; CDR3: CASSSFGGGGAKNIQYF
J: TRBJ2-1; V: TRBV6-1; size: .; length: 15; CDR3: CASRASGGVYNEQFF
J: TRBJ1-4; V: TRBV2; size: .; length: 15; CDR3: CASGGQGLSNEKLFF
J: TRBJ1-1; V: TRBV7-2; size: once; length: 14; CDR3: CASSSYQGAAEAFF
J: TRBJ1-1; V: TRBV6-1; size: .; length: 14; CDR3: CASRQTDPPKKAFF
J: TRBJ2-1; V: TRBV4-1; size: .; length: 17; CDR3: CASSQGGWTSGSNEQFF
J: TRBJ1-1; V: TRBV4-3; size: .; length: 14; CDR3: CASSQDGRNTEAFF
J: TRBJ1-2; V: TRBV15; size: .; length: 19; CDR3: CATSRDWEGSGQGLRGYTF
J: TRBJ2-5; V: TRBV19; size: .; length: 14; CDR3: CASSVGPPRQTQYF
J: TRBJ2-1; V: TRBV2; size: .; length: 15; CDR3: CASSGGSDSYNEQFF
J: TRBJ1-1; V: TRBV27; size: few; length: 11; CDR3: CASSLAGEAFF
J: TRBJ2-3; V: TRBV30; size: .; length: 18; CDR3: CAWSSLAGTWGTTDTQYF
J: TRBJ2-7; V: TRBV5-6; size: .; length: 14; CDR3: CASSLKNRLGEQYF
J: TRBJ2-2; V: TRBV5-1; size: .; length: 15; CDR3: CASSSGLAGAGELFF
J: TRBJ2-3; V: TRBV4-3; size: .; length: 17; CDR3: CASSQWGLAGGLYTQYF
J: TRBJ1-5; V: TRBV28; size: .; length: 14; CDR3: CASRITGGNQPQHF
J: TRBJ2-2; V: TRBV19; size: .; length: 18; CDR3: CASSRTLRTGVVTGELFF
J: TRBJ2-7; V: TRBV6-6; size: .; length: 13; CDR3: CASSSVSSYEQYF
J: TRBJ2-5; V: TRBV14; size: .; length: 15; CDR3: CASSQVGIFQETQYF
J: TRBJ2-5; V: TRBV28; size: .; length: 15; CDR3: CASSVGGRGRETQYF
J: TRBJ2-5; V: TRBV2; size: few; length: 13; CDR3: CASNRGLQETQYF
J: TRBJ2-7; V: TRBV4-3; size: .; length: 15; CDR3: CASSQGTGGHYEQYF
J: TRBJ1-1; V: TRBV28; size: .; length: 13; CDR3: CASSLGWDTEAFF
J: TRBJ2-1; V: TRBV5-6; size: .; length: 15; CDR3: CASSLRRTGAIEQFF
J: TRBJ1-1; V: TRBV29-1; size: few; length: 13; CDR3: CSVGYRLRTEAFF
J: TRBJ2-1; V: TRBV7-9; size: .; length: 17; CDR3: CASSLGGTSGINDEQFF
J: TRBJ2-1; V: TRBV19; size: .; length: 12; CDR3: CASSPRYNEQFF